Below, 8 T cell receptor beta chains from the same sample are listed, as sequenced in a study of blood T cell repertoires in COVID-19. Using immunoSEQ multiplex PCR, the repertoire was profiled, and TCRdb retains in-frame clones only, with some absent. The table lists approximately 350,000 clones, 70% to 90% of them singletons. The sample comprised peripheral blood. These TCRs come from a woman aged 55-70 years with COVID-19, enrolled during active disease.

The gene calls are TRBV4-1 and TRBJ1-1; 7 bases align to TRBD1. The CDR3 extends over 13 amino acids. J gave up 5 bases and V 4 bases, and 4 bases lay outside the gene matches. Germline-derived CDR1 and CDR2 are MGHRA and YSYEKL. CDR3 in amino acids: CASSPGGSTEAFF. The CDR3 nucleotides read TGCGCCAGCAGCCCAGGGGGGAGTACTGAAGCTTTCTTT.

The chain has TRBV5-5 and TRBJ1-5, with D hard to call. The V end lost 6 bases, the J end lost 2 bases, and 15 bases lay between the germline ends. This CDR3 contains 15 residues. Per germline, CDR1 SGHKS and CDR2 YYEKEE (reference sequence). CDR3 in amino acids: CASTREIGGNQPQHF. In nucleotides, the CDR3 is TGTGCCAGCACCCGGGAAATTGGGGGCAATCAGCCCCAGCATTTT.

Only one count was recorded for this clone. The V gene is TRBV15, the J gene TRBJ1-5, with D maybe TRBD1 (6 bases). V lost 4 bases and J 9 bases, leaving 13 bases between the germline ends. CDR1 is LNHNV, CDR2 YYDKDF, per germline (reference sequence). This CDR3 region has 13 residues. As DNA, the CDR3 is TGTGCCACCAGCATCCAGGGGCTCTCGCCCCAGCATTTT. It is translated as CATSIQGLSPQHF.

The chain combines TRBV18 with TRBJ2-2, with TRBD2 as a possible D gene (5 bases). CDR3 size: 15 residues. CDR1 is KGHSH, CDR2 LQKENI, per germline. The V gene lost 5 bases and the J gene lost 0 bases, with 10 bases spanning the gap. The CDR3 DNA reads TGTGCCAGCTCAATGACCGGGACGAACACCGGGGAGCTGTTTTTT. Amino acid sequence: CASSMTGTNTGELFF.

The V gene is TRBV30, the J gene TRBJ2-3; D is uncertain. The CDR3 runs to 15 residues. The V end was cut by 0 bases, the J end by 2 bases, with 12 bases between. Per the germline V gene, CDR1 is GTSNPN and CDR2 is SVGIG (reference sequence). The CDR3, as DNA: TGTGCCTGGAGTGTATCGGTTCATTACACAGATACGCAGTATTTT. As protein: CAWSVSVHYTDTQYF.

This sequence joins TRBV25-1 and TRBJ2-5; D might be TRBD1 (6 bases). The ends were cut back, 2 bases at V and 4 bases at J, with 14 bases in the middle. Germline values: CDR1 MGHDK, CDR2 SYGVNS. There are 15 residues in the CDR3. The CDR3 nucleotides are TGTGCCAGCAGTGAAAAAAGGGGGTGGGGAGAGACCCAGTACTTC. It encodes CASSEKRGWGETQYF. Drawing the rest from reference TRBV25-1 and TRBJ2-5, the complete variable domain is EADIYQTPRYLVIGTGKKITLECSQTMGHDKMYWYQQDPGMELHLIHYSYGVNSTEKGDLSSESTVSRIRTEHFPLTLESARPSHTSQYLCASSEKRGWGETQYFGPGTRLLVL.

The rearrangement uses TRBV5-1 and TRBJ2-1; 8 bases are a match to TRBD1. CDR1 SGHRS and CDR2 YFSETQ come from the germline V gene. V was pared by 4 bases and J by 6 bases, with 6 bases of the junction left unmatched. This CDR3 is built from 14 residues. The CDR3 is CASSPQGGINEQFF. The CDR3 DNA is TGCGCCAGCAGCCCACAGGGGGGTATCAATGAGCAGTTCTTC.

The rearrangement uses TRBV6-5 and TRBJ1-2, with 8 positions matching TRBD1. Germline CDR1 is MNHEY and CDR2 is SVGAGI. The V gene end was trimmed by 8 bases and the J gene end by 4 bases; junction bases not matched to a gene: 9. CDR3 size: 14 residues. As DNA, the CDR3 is TGTGCCAGCGGGCAGGACAGGGTTACCTATGGCTACACCTTC. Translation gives CASGQDRVTYGYTF.